This entry is about one T cell receptor (beta chain). The antigen it binds to is not known. The record has no base qualities; no much larger clone is one base away. This sample was included in a study of OX40 agonist ivuxolimab in advanced cancers. The study in broad terms: Ivuxolimab was an agonistic, fully human IgG2 monoclonal antibody directed against OX40 (CD134), a costimulatory receptor. Intravenous ivuxolimab was administered to patients every 2 weeks at six dose levels: 0.01, 0.1, 0.3, 1.5, 3 and 10 mg/kg. Of the roughly 53 patients in dose escalation, about 20 had hepatocellular carcinoma, some 15 had melanoma, 9 had renal cell carcinoma and 9 had head and neck cancer. In the dose-escalation cohort, around four fifths of patients were male, and the mean age was approximately 64 years, with a range of about 23 to 90. Prior anti-PD-1, anti-PD-L1 or anti-CTLA-4 therapy was permitted, and approximately 41% of dose-escalation patients had received checkpoint inhibitors. Partial responses occurred in three dose-escalation patients, of whom one had hepatocellular carcinoma and two had cutaneous melanoma. Peripheral TCRbeta sequencing was intended to test whether TCR sequence diversity was altered and clonal T-cell expansion was caused by ivuxolimab. The paper covers the monotherapy dose-escalation part of the phase I ivuxolimab trial, which included N of about 56 patients. Study-level results and caveats: At doses of 0.1 to 3.0 mg/kg, clonal expansion of both CD4+ and CD8+ T cells in blood was seen between baseline and week 6. Low levels of normalized T-cell clonal expansion were also seen in some patients who did not respond. After ivuxolimab, expanded clones were on average more numerous among CD8+ T cells than among CD4+ T cells. Partial responders in the 0.1-3.0 mg/kg groups had among the lowest normalized peripheral clonal expansion, especially among CD8+ T cells. The antigen specificity of the clonally expanded peripheral T cells was not determined.

The trial excluded patients who had a history of autoimmune disease or who were on systemic immunosuppression. In every dose cohort, peripheral blood was drawn for TCR sequencing at baseline, cycle 4 day 1, and cycle 7 day 1. Samples came from an open-label, multicenter, first-in-human phase I dose-escalation trial of ivuxolimab. The trial enrolled adults with locally advanced or metastatic head and neck squamous cell, hepatocellular, melanoma or renal cell carcinoma. Before TCR sequencing, CD4+ and CD8+ T cells were separately sorted from peripheral blood. Genomic DNA was extracted from sorted cells for sequencing of the TCRbeta CDR3 region. The immunoSEQ Assay was used to sequence the TCRbeta CDR3 regions. The clones in this table, taken by TCRdb from immuneACCESS, are in-frame only. Not every clone is retained; where verified, under half of the shortfall comes from an unresolved V gene, and the cause of the rest is unknown. The sample table contains roughly 53,000 clones; only one count was recorded for roughly 84% of them. The ten largest clones take up around an eighth of the sample.

Sequencing was performed on CD4+ or CD8+ T cells sorted from blood, taken in a trial of the OX40 agonist ivuxolimab. The receptor comes from an adult with an advanced solid tumor such as melanoma, head and neck, liver or kidney cancer.

The CDR3 has the sequence CASGLPIGTGNYNEQFF. At the DNA level, the sequence is TGTGCTAGTGGATTACCGATCGGGACAGGGAACTACAATGAGCAGTTCTTC. In this chain, TRBV12-5 is recombined with TRBJ2-1, with 9 bases in between that match TRBD1. The germline V gene yields LGHNT for CDR1 and FRNRAP for CDR2. Measured from the cysteine to the phenylalanine, the CDR3 is 17 residues long. CDR3 DNA only is kept here, 51 bases in frame from base 1. Trimming takes 6 bases off V and 3 bases off J; junction bases not matched to a gene: 12.